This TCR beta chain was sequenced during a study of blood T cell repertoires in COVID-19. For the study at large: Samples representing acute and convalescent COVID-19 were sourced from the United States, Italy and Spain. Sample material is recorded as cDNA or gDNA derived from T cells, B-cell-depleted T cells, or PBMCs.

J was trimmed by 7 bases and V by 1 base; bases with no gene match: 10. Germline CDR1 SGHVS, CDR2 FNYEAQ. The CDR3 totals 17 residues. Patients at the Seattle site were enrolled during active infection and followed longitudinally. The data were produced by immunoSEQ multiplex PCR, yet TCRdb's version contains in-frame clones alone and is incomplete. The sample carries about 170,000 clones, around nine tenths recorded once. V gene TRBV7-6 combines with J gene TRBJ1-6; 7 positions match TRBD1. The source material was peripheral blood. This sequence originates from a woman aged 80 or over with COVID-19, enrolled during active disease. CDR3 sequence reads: CASSLGTIGTVNSPLHF. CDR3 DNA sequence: TGTGCCAGCAGCTTAGGAACTATTGGGACAGTGAATTCACCCCTCCACTTT. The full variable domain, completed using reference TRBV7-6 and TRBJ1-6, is GAGVSQSPRYKVTKRGQDVALRCDPISGHVSLYWYRQALGQGPEFLTYFNYEAQQDKSGLPNDRFSAERPEGSISTLTIQRTEQRDSAMYRCASSLGTIGTVNSPLHFGNGTRLTVT.